This T cell receptor beta chain was observed in a study of blood T cell repertoires in COVID-19 (dated by TCRdb to 2018 to 2021). Regarding the complete study: The collaborator samples originated in the United States, Italy and Spain and spanned the acute and convalescent phases of COVID-19. The prospective study material was composed of cDNA or gDNA derived from T cells, B-cell-depleted T cells, or PBMCs. The dataset comprised deeply sampled blood TCRbeta repertoires from subjects exposed to, actively infected with, or recovered from COVID-19. The repertoires were made available in a free public database intended to serve as a resource for research on the immune response to SARS-CoV-2. Samples came from the ongoing ImmuneRACE study (first 160 participants) plus 1,254 subjects from 6 global collaborators. The sample metadata nearly always contained a de-identified subject ID, COVID-19 status, age in years and sex. Where available, HLA class I and class II types were obtained from metadata supplied by the sample provider rather than from assay-based typing.

On the study overall, not on this receptor specifically: How much clinical and demographic metadata was included differed by source and by participant, and the metadata was provided uncurated.

Comment on this clone: Its antigen remains undetermined. No clone much larger than this one lies a single base away; base qualities are absent.

From the cysteine up to the phenylalanine, the CDR3 has a length of 13 residues. The CDR3 DNA has 39 bases and is translated from base 1. Reading the germline V gene (reference sequence) gives CDR1 LNHDA and CDR2 SQIVND. The V end gives up 2 bases and the J end 5 bases, leaving 3 bases in the junction not matched to a gene. Collaborating institutions collected whole blood in K2EDTA tubes following their own protocols. For TCRbeta analysis, collaborator samples were shipped as frozen whole blood, as isolated PBMCs, or as DNA extracted from either sample type. The immunoSEQ Assay, a bias-controlled multiplex PCR, was used to amplify TCRbeta CDR3 regions from genomic DNA. As for how the authors treated the data: The number of nucleated cells in each sample was estimated by amplification of reference gene primers within the assay. Sequence reads were collapsed and filtered to measure the absolute abundance of every unique TCRbeta CDR3 rearrangement. For each sample, productive Simpson clonality was calculated as the square root of Simpson's diversity index across productive rearrangements. Drawn from immuneACCESS, this table holds only the in-frame rearrangements with V and J called that TCRdb kept. Clones are partly lost; checked studies trace under half to an unresolved V gene and leave the rest unexplained. V, J and clone size were drawn from that table, and D and trimming were deduced from the DNA. This sample is represented by about 280,000 clones; 88% of them were singletons. 9.4% of the sample rests with the top ten.

The receptor was isolated from a man between 18 and 29 years old with active or convalescent COVID-19. Specimen: peripheral blood. The receptor chain draws on TRBV19 and TRBJ2-7; 7 bases in the junction line up with TRBD1. This receptor has the CDR3 CASSITGEHEQYF. The nucleotides are TGTGCCAGTAGTATAACAGGGGAGCACGAGCAGTACTTC. With the portions outside the CDR3 filled from the reference TRBV19 and TRBJ2-7 genes, the complete variable region becomes DGGITQSPKYLFRKEGQNVTLSCEQNLNHDAMYWYRQDPGQGLRLIYYSQIVNDFQKGDIAEGYSVSREKKESFPLTVTSAQKNPTAFYLCASSITGEHEQYFGPGTRLTVT.